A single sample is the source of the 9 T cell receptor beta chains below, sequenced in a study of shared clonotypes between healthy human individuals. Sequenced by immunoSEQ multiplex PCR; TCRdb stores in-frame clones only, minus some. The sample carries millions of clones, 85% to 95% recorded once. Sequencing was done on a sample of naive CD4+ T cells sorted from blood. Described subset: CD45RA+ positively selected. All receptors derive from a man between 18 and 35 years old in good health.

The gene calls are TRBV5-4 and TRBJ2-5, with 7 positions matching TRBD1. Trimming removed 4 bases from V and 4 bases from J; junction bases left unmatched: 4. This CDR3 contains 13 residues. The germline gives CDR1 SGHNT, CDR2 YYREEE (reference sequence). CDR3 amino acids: CASSPGTVETQYF. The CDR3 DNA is TGTGCCAGCAGCCCGGGGACAGTAGAGACCCAGTACTTC.

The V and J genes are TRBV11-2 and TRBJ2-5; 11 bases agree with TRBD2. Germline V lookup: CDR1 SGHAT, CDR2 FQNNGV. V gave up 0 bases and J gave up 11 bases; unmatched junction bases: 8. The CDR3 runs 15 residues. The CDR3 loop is CASSLEIAGGSKQYF. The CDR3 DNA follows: TGTGCCAGCAGCTTAGAAATAGCGGGAGGGTCCAAGCAGTACTTC. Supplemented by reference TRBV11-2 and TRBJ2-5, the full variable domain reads EAGVAQSPRYKIIEKRQSVAFWCNPISGHATLYWYQQILGQGPKLLIQFQNNGVVDDSQLPKDRFSAERLKGVDSTLKIQPAKLEDSAVYLCASSLEIAGGSKQYFGPGTRLLVL.

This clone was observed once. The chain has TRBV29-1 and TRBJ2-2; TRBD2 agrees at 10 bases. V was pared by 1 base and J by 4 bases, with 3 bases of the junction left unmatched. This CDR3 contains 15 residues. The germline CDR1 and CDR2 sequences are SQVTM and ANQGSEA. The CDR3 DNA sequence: TGCAGCGTTGAAGGTTCTAGCGGGAGCACCGGGGAGCTGTTTTTT. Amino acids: CSVEGSSGSTGELFF.

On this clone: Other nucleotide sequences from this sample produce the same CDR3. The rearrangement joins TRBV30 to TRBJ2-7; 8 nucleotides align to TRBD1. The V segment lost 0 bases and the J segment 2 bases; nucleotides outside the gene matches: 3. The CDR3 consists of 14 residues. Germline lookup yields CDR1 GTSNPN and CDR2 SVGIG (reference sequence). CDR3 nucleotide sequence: TGTGCCTGGAGTGTTGGGACAGGAGCCTACGAGCAGTACTTC. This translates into CAWSVGTGAYEQYF.

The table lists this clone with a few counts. CDR3 coding DNA: TGTGCCAGCAGACCGGACAGGTACGAGCAGTACTTC. Amino acids: CASRPDRYEQYF. This rearrangement joins TRBV11-3 to TRBJ2-7; 7 nucleotides match TRBD1. The CDR3 spans 12 residues. Germline trimming cut 6 bases from V and 4 bases from J; bases unmatched to any gene: 3. CDR1 and CDR2 (germline): SGHNT, YENEEA.

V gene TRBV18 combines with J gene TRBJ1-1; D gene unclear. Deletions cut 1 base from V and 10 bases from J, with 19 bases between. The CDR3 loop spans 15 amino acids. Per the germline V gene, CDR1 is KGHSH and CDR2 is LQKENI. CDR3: CASSPQAMGATVAFF. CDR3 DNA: TGTGCCAGCTCACCACAGGCTATGGGAGCGACGGTAGCTTTCTTT.

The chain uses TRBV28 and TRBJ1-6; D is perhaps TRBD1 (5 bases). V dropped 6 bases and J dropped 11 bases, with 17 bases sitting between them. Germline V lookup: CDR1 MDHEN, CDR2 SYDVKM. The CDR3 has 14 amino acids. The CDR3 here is CASSSGTPGAPLHF. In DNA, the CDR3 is TGTGCCAGCAGCTCTGGGACTCCTGGGGCACCCCTCCACTTT.

CDR3 nucleotide sequence: TGTGCCAGTAGTATATGGCGGTCCACAGATACGCAGTATTTT. Translation: CASSIWRSTDTQYF. The chain employs TRBV19 and TRBJ2-3; D gene ambiguous. Germline V gene data show CDR1 as LNHDA and CDR2 as SQIVND (reference sequence). Trimming shortened V by 2 bases and J by 2 bases, and 8 bases separated the two germline ends. The CDR3 has 14 residues.

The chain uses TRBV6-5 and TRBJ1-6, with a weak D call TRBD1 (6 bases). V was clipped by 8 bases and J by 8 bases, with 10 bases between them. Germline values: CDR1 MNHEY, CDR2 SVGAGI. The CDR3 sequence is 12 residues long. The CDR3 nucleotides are TGTGCCAGCGGTAACAGGGATTCACCCCTCCACTTT. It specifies CASGNRDSPLHF.